This is a list of T cell receptor beta chains from one sample in a study of chemoradiotherapy in HPV16-positive cancers. Sequencing used immunoSEQ multiplex PCR; TCRdb keeps in-frame clones, though not all of them. The sample carries some 1,800 clones, roughly 80% recorded once. The sequenced sample was tumor tissue, obtained from a patient who underwent chemoradiotherapy. Receptors originate from a human donor with HPV-associated anogenital cancer. CDR3s include the opening cysteine and the closing phenylalanine or tryptophan. A D gene is named only where the DNA matches it firmly. Size tells how often a clone was seen (once, few, many) or the class of an expanded clone, and some rows leave it out.

j_call | d_call | clone_size | v_call | cdr3_nt | cdr3_aa
TRBJ2-3 | NA | NA | TRBV28 | TGTGCCAGCAGTTTACCAACTACAGGGATCGGATCAGATACGCAGTATTTT | CASSLPTTGIGSDTQYF
TRBJ1-1 | NA | NA | TRBV18 | TGTGCCAGCTCTTCTACCGACGGGAACACTGAAGCTTTCTTT | CASSSTDGNTEAFF
TRBJ2-2 | NA | NA | TRBV19 | TGTGCCAGTAAAACAACAGGGTCCGGGGAGCTGTTTTTT | CASKTTGSGELFF
TRBJ1-2 | NA | NA | TRBV15 | TGTGCCACCAGCAGAGATCGGGATGGCTACACCTTC | CATSRDRDGYTF
TRBJ2-1 | TRBD2 | NA | TRBV4-2 | TGTGCCAGCAGCCCTCACGTTCCCCGGGGGGGCCATCGTGGTGAGCAGTTCTTC | CASSPHVPRGGHRGEQFF
TRBJ2-1 | TRBD1 | NA | TRBV7-3 | TGTGCCAGCAGCTTGGGACAGGGCAACAATGAGCAGTTCTTC | CASSLGQGNNEQFF
TRBJ1-2 | NA | NA | TRBV27 | TGTGCCAGCAGCCGTAGGGTGGATGGTGGCTACACCTTC | CASSRRVDGGYTF
TRBJ1-6 | NA | NA | TRBV11-1 | TGTGCCAGCAGCCAAAAGGGGGGGAATTCACCCCTCCACTTT | CASSQKGGNSPLHF
TRBJ1-1 | TRBD1 | NA | TRBV5-1 | TGCGCCAGCAGCTCGCGAGCGGGGACAGCGAACACTGAAGCTTTCTTT | CASSSRAGTANTEAFF
TRBJ1-6 | NA | NA | TRBV14 | TGTGCCAGCAGCCAAGAAGGTGATTCACCCCTCCACTTT | CASSQEGDSPLHF
TRBJ2-7 | TRBD1 | NA | TRBV19 | TGTGCCAGTAGTGACGACAGGGGGCACTCCTACGAGCAGTACTTC | CASSDDRGHSYEQYF
TRBJ2-5 | TRBD1 | NA | TRBV19 | TGTGCCAGTAGTATAGGACAGGGAGTAGAGACCCAGTACTTC | CASSIGQGVETQYF
TRBJ1-1 | NA | NA | TRBV11-1 | TGTGCCAGCAGCTTCTACCGGGAAGTAGTACGGATGAACACTGAAGCTTTCTTT | CASSFYREVVRMNTEAFF
TRBJ1-2 | NA | few | TRBV29-1 | TGCAGCACCCGGGACGGACTCTATGGCTACACCTTC | CSTRDGLYGYTF
TRBJ2-3 | TRBD1 | once | TRBV5-4 | TGTGCCAGCAGCTACCGGACAGGGTTGAGAACAGATACGCAGTATTTT | CASSYRTGLRTDTQYF
TRBJ1-3 | NA | NA | TRBV5-1 | TGCGCCAGCAGCTCGGGGGCCAGCTCTGGAAACACCATATATTTT | CASSSGASSGNTIYF
TRBJ1-5 | TRBD1 | NA | TRBV9 | TGTGCCAGCAGCCCAGGGGCAGGGGGCAGGCCCCAGCATTTT | CASSPGAGGRPQHF
TRBJ1-1 | TRBD1 | NA | TRBV6-5 | TGTGCCAGCACGGGACAGGGAATCCCTGAAGCTTTCTTT | CASTGQGIPEAFF
TRBJ2-5 | NA | NA | TRBV9 | TGTGCCAGCAGCGTAGGACAGCGCCAAGAGACCCAGTACTTC | CASSVGQRQETQYF
TRBJ1-2 | TRBD1 | few | TRBV5-4 | TGTGCCAGCCGAACCGCGACAGGGGTCGGCTATGGCTACACCTTC | CASRTATGVGYGYTF
TRBJ1-2 | TRBD1 | NA | TRBV6-5 | TGTGCCAGCAGTTACGACAGGGCTCCCTATGGCTACACCTTC | CASSYDRAPYGYTF
TRBJ1-2 | NA | once | TRBV7-2 | TGTGCCAGCAGCTTAGCGGGGGGGAGCAGGGGCTACACCTTC | CASSLAGGSRGYTF
TRBJ2-1 | NA | NA | TRBV5-4 | TGTGCCAGCAGCTTAACGACTTCCAATGAGCAGTTCTTC | CASSLTTSNEQFF
TRBJ2-2 | NA | NA | TRBV4-3 | TGCGCCAGCAGCCAAGTATCGGGGGGGGAGCTGTTTTTT | CASSQVSGGELFF
TRBJ1-4 | NA | NA | TRBV28 | TGTGCCAGCAGTTCCGCAGGAGCCGCAGTTAATGAAAAACTGTTTTTT | CASSSAGAAVNEKLFF
TRBJ2-1 | TRBD1 | NA | TRBV5-1 | TGCGCCAGCAGCTTGGCAGGACAGGGGTTCAATGAGCAGTTCTTC | CASSLAGQGFNEQFF
TRBJ1-2 | NA | once | TRBV5-5 | TGTGCCAGCAGCTTGGACCCTTCAGGGTCTAACTATGGCTACACCTTC | CASSLDPSGSNYGYTF
TRBJ2-3 | NA | NA | TRBV18 | TGTGCCAGCTCACCACCGGGGTTGAGCACAGATACGCAGTATTTT | CASSPPGLSTDTQYF
TRBJ1-4 | NA | NA | TRBV19 | TGTGCCAGTAGTCCCTTCTGGGGGGAACTGTTTTTT | CASSPFWGELFF
TRBJ1-1 | NA | NA | TRBV11-2 | TGTGCCAGCAGCTTAGATCTAGTGGGGCGTGTCACTTTCTTT | CASSLDLVGRVTFF
TRBJ1-2 | NA | NA | TRBV5-6 | TGTGCCAGCAGCTTGGGGACCGTTAACTATGGCTACACCTTC | CASSLGTVNYGYTF
TRBJ1-6 | TRBD1 | NA | TRBV6-5 | TGTGCCAGCAGAGGACAGGGCATCAATTCACCCCTCCACTTT | CASRGQGINSPLHF
TRBJ2-2 | NA | NA | TRBV19 | TGTGCCAGTAGTACAGACTTAAACACCGGGGAGCTGTTTTTT | CASSTDLNTGELFF
TRBJ1-4 | TRBD1 | NA | TRBV5-6 | TGTGCCAGCAGCCGTGAGTCGACAGGGGGCCATGAAAAACTGTTTTTT | CASSRESTGGHEKLFF
TRBJ2-3 | TRBD2 | NA | TRBV7-2 | TGTGCCAGCAGCTTACAGGGACTAGCGATCACAGATACGCAGTATTTT | CASSLQGLAITDTQYF
TRBJ2-7 | TRBD1 | NA | TRBV7-2 | TGTGCCAGCAGCGCCGGGACAGATTACGAGCAGTACTTC | CASSAGTDYEQYF
TRBJ1-2 | TRBD1 | few | TRBV7-2 | TGTGCCAGCAGCGTCGGACAGGGGAATACCCTACTATATGGCTACACCTTC | CASSVGQGNTLLYGYTF
TRBJ2-1 | NA | once | TRBV30 | TGTGCCTGGAGTGTCCGCATCAGGGACGAGCAGTTCTTC | CAWSVRIRDEQFF
TRBJ2-2 | NA | once | TRBV5-1 | TGCGCCAGCAGCTCTGCGGGCCCTGAGACCGGGGAGCTGTTTTTT | CASSSAGPETGELFF
TRBJ1-1 | NA | once | TRBV20-1 | TGCAGTGCTAGGGAGGTCACTGAAGCTTTCTTT | CSAREVTEAFF
TRBJ1-2 | NA | NA | TRBV20-1 | TGCAGTGCTAGCGAAAACTATGGCTACACCTTC | CSASENYGYTF
TRBJ2-1 | NA | NA | TRBV20-1 | TGCAGTGCTAGACAATATAATGAGCAGTTCTTC | CSARQYNEQFF
TRBJ2-5 | TRBD2 | few | TRBV5-5 | TGTGCCAGCATGATTAGCGGGGGAGAGACCCAGTACTTC | CASMISGGETQYF
TRBJ1-6 | TRBD1 | NA | TRBV4-1 | TGCGCCAGCAGCCTTAGACAGGGGGCAGGATCACCCCTCCACTTT | CASSLRQGAGSPLHF
TRBJ2-7 | TRBD1 | NA | TRBV10-3 | TGTGCCATCAAGGGACAGGGGCAATCCTACGAGCAGTACTTC | CAIKGQGQSYEQYF